The 31 T cell receptor beta chains below all came from one sample that was sequenced in a study of blood T cell repertoires in COVID-19. Some clones are missing from TCRdb's copy, which holds only in-frame ones; the method was immunoSEQ multiplex PCR. The sample consists of about 270,000 clones, around nine tenths of them appearing once. Sequenced input: peripheral blood. The receptors stem from a man between 35 and 55 years old with active or convalescent COVID-19.

The chain couples TRBV6-5 to TRBJ1-2; 7 nucleotides agree with TRBD1. Germline CDR1 and CDR2: MNHEY and SVGAGI. The J segment lost 0 bases and the V segment lost 2 bases, leaving 6 bases of the junction unmatched. CDR3 length: 16 residues. For the CDR3, the DNA is TGTGCCAGCAGTTACGGGACAGCCAAAGCTAACTATGGCTACACCTTC. Its protein product is CASSYGTAKANYGYTF.

The rearrangement uses TRBV27 and TRBJ1-1; D is uncertain. V was trimmed by 2 bases and J by 1 base, leaving 14 bases between them. The CDR3 is made up of 16 amino acids. The germline CDR1 and CDR2 sequences are MNHEY and SMNVEV (reference sequence). The CDR3 nucleotides are TGTGCCAGCAGTTTAAGGCACCGACCGGGGAACACTGAAGCTTTCTTT. This codes for CASSLRHRPGNTEAFF.

This chain uses TRBV3-1 (or the pseudogene TRBV3-2) with TRBJ2-1; 7 nucleotides agree with TRBD2. J lost 10 bases, V lost 4 bases, and 10 bases had no gene match. The CDR3 has 14 residues. Per germline, CDR1 LGHDT and CDR2 YNNKEL (reference sequence). The CDR3 spells CASSLKGAGEEQFF. The CDR3 nucleotides read TGTGCCAGCAGCCTCAAAGGGGCGGGAGAGGAGCAGTTCTTC.

The chain is built from TRBV18 and TRBJ1-4; D remains ambiguous. Trimming shortened V by 1 base and J by 4 bases, and 13 bases separated the two germline ends. The CDR3 runs 16 residues. Germline CDR1 is KGHSH and CDR2 is LQKENI. DNA for the CDR3: TGTGCCAGCTCACCACTAGCCCGGCCCTTTAATGAAAAACTGTTTTTT. This codes for CASSPLARPFNEKLFF.

Only one count was recorded for this clone. The chain recombines TRBV10-2 with TRBJ1-2, with D possibly TRBD1 on 6 matching bases. Trimming cost V 0 bases and J 4 bases, with 9 bases left between them. The CDR3 length is 14 residues. Germline V lookup: CDR1 WSHSY, CDR2 SAAADI. For the CDR3, the DNA is TGCGCCAGCAGTGAGTCGGGAGGGGGCTATGGCTACACCTTC. It is translated as CASSESGGGYGYTF.

This sequence joins TRBV19 and TRBJ2-1; 9 bases fit TRBD2. Looked up from germline, CDR1 is LNHDA and CDR2 is SQIVND (reference sequence). CDR3 size: 15 residues. The J segment lost 6 bases and the V segment lost 6 bases, leaving 9 bases of the junction unmatched. The CDR3 here is CASSPLAGPTNEQFF. The DNA for the CDR3 is TGTGCCAGTAGCCCACTAGCGGGTCCTACCAATGAGCAGTTCTTC.

The rearrangement links TRBV28 to TRBJ1-4; 7 bases fit TRBD1. The trim removed 4 bases at V and 8 bases at J, leaving 4 bases unmatched. CDR3 size: 13 residues. The germline V gene has CDR1 MDHEN and CDR2 SYDVKM. The CDR3 loop is CASSWDSREKLFF. CDR3 nucleotide sequence: TGTGCCAGCAGTTGGGACAGCAGGGAAAAACTGTTTTTT.

The chain's CDR3 is CASSQDGTGSGDTQYF. DNA for the CDR3: TGTGCCAGCAGCCAAGATGGGACAGGATCGGGGGATACGCAGTATTTT. The rearrangement joins TRBV3-1 (or the pseudogene TRBV3-2) to TRBJ2-3; 8 bases are shared with TRBD1. The CDR3 is 16 residues long. V gave up 0 bases and J gave up 6 bases; unmatched junction bases: 8. Per germline, CDR1 LGHDT and CDR2 YNNKEL (reference sequence).

Here the CDR3 reads CASSLRTDRATGELFF. For the CDR3, the DNA is TGTGCCAGCAGCCTCAGGACCGACAGAGCCACCGGGGAGCTGTTTTTT. V and J are TRBV9 and TRBJ2-2; possibly TRBD1 for D (5 bases). V was cut by 4 bases and J by 4 bases, with 17 bases left in between. CDR3 length: 16 residues. CDR1 is SGDLS and CDR2 is YYNGEE in the germline V gene.

In its sample, this clone was seen a few times. V gene TRBV12-3 or TRBV12-4 combines with J gene TRBJ2-2; 8 nucleotides align to TRBD1. The length of the CDR3 is 13 residues. V lost 6 bases to trimming and J lost 7 bases; unmatched junction nucleotides: 4. CDR3 sequence reads: CASRDREFGELFF. The CDR3 DNA follows: TGTGCCAGCAGGGACAGGGAGTTCGGGGAGCTGTTTTTT.

CDR3 sequence: CASSLASLIDTEAFF. In nucleotides, the CDR3 is TGTGCCAGCAGCTTAGCGTCGTTGATAGACACTGAAGCTTTCTTT. The rearrangement links TRBV7-9 to TRBJ1-1; D unresolved. This CDR3 spans 15 amino acids. Trimming left V 0 bases short and J 3 bases short, with 11 bases between. CDR1 and CDR2 (germline): SEHNR, FQNEAQ (reference sequence).

The table lists this clone with a count of one. This sequence joins TRBV5-5 and TRBJ2-1; 10 positions match TRBD1. The CDR3 length is 17 residues. Germline trimming cut 4 bases from V and 0 bases from J; bases unmatched to any gene: 7. CDR1 is SGHKS and CDR2 is YYEKEE in the germline V gene (reference sequence). The CDR3: CASSQGQGKLSYNEQFF. The CDR3 DNA is TGTGCCAGCAGCCAGGGACAGGGGAAACTCTCCTACAATGAGCAGTTCTTC.

The chain joins TRBV10-2 to TRBJ2-7, with 13 positions matching TRBD2. This CDR3 is built from 17 residues. From germline, CDR1 is WSHSY and CDR2 SAAADI. V lost 4 bases to trimming and J lost 0 bases; unmatched junction nucleotides: 6. The CDR3 DNA is TGCGCCAGCAGTGGGTGGACTAGCGGGGGCCTCTCCTACGAGCAGTACTTC. This sequence encodes CASSGWTSGGLSYEQYF.

This clone was detected once. The chain couples TRBV30 to TRBJ1-2; 12 bases align to TRBD1. V gave up 4 bases and J gave up 4 bases; unmatched junction bases: 4. This CDR3 is 14 amino acids long. Germline CDR1 and CDR2: GTSNPN and SVGIG (reference sequence). The CDR3, as DNA: TGTGCCTGGACTGGGACAGGGGGCGGCTATGGCTACACCTTC. It specifies CAWTGTGGGYGYTF.

This clone was seen more than once but under ten times. The V call is TRBV12-3 or TRBV12-4, the J call TRBJ1-1, with D possibly being TRBD1 (5 bases). This CDR3 has 12 amino acids. The V gene lost 7 bases and the J gene lost 1 base, with 7 bases spanning the gap. The CDR3 DNA reads as TGTGCCAGCATCACAGGGAACACTGAAGCTTTCTTT. Its translation is CASITGNTEAFF.

This clone occurred many times. The chain has TRBV5-1 and TRBJ2-1, with 8 bases aligning to TRBD1. Trimming removed 0 bases from V and 8 bases from J; junction bases left unmatched: 7. CDR3 size: 15 residues. The germline V gene has CDR1 SGHRS and CDR2 YFSETQ. CDR3 sequence reads: CASSLDGRGQDEQFF. CDR3 in DNA: TGCGCCAGCAGCTTGGATGGCAGGGGGCAGGATGAGCAGTTCTTC.

V usage is TRBV29-1 and J usage is TRBJ2-7; 9 bases are a match to TRBD1. Per germline, CDR1 SQVTM and CDR2 ANQGSEA. J lost 5 bases, V lost 1 base, and 3 bases had no gene match. This CDR3 region has 13 residues. The CDR3 coding sequence is TGCAGCGTTGAAGGGGACAGGGAAGACGAGCAGTACTTC. It yields the protein CSVEGDREDEQYF.

This chain links TRBV5-8 with TRBJ1-1; D unclear. The CDR3 contains 13 residues. V shed 1 base and J shed 0 bases, with 4 bases lying between them. Germline loops: CDR1 SGHTS, CDR2 YDEGEE. The CDR3 here is CASSLIVNTEAFF. CDR3 nucleotide sequence: TGTGCCAGCAGCTTGATAGTGAACACTGAAGCTTTCTTT. The variable domain in full, completed from reference TRBV5-8 and TRBJ1-1, reads EAGVTQSPTHLIKTRGQQATLRCSPISGHTSVYWYQQALGLGLQFLLWYDEGEERNRGNFPPRFSGRQFPNYSSELNVNALELEDSALYLCASSLIVNTEAFFGQGTRLTVV.

This clone showed up just a few times. The V and J genes are TRBV12-5 and TRBJ2-7; TRBD1 might be the D (5 bases). The V and J ends lost 4 bases and 0 bases respectively, with 16 bases between them. Germline-derived CDR1 and CDR2 are LGHNT and FRNRAP. This CDR3 is built from 16 residues. CDR3 loop: CASGSRRGVGSYEQYF. CDR3 in DNA: TGTGCTAGTGGTTCGAGAAGGGGCGTGGGCTCCTACGAGCAGTACTTC.

The CDR3 nucleotides read TGCGCCAGCAGTGAACTAGCGGGGGGCCAAATCTCCTACAATGAGCAGTTCTTC. It translates to CASSELAGGQISYNEQFF. The gene calls are TRBV10-1 and TRBJ2-1, with TRBD2 identical over 12 bases. Germline CDR1 reads WNHNN; CDR2 reads SYGVQD (reference sequence). This CDR3 is built from 18 residues. The junction had 6 bases not matched to a gene; V was cut back by 3 bases and J by 0 bases.

This sequence joins TRBV7-2 and TRBJ2-4; TRBD2 might be the D (5 bases). With 4 bases removed from V and 10 bases from J, the gap between germline ends came to 14 bases. The length of the CDR3 is 13 residues. The germline gives CDR1 SGHTA, CDR2 FQGNSA. The CDR3 here is CASSSSRGEIQYF. The CDR3, as DNA: TGTGCCAGCAGCTCGTCACGGGGTGAGATTCAGTACTTC.

The V call is TRBV30, the J call TRBJ1-5, with 7 nucleotides matching TRBD1. Germline V gives CDR1 GTSNPN, CDR2 SVGIG (reference sequence). V lost 4 bases and J lost 6; bases outside the gene matches: 12. This CDR3 is built from 15 residues. The CDR3 spells CAWTSSAGGSQPQHF. The DNA of the CDR3 is TGTGCCTGGACGTCCTCCGCAGGGGGTAGTCAGCCCCAGCATTTT.

The chain links TRBV18 to TRBJ2-1, with TRBD2 identical over 7 bases. J lost 4 bases, V lost 0 bases, and 6 bases had no gene match. Germline CDR1 is KGHSH and CDR2 is LQKENI. The CDR3 spans 16 residues. The CDR3, as DNA: TGTGCCAGCTCACCACCTTTTCAGGGAGGGTACAATGAGCAGTTCTTC. Its protein product is CASSPPFQGGYNEQFF.

This clone showed up just once. The rearrangement links TRBV7-9 to TRBJ2-1; D is perhaps TRBD1 (5 bases). The V gene's germline CDR1 is SEHNR and CDR2 FQNEAQ (reference sequence). The ends were cut back, 6 bases at V and 5 bases at J, with 17 bases in the middle. This CDR3 has 15 residues. This chain's CDR3 is CASSHRLNLNNEQFF. The DNA of the CDR3 is TGTGCCAGCAGTCACAGGCTTAATCTAAACAATGAGCAGTTCTTC.

This chain uses TRBV14 with TRBJ2-5; D uncertain. This CDR3 contains 16 residues. Trimming stripped 4 bases from V and 2 bases from J, with 17 bases between. Per germline, CDR1 SGHDN and CDR2 FVKESK. The CDR3 DNA reads as TGTGCCAGCAGCCCAGGTCACAGATACCCTCAAGAGACCCAGTACTTC. Protein: CASSPGHRYPQETQYF.

The chain is built from TRBV7-9 and TRBJ1-4; the match to TRBD1 covers 10 bases. The germline CDR1 and CDR2 sequences are SEHNR and FQNEAQ (reference sequence). V was clipped by 3 bases and J by 5 bases; unmatched bases: 3. The CDR3 is 15 residues long. CDR3 coding DNA: TGTGCCAGCAGCTTCATGGGACAGGGGAATGAAAAACTGTTTTTT. As protein: CASSFMGQGNEKLFF. Combining the CDR3 with reference TRBV7-9 and TRBJ1-4 gives the whole variable domain DTGVSQNPRHKITKRGQNVTFRCDPISEHNRLYWYRQTLGQGPEFLTYFQNEAQLEKSRLLSDRFSAERPKGSFSTLEIQRTEQGDSAMYLCASSFMGQGNEKLFFGSGTQLSVL.

This CDR3 is CASSLGGHEQFF. DNA of the CDR3: TGTGCCAGCAGCTTAGGCGGCCATGAGCAGTTCTTC. The chain couples TRBV7-2 to TRBJ2-1; D unclear. Germline CDR1 SGHTA, CDR2 FQGNSA. The CDR3 contains 12 residues. Trimming removed 1 base from V and 8 bases from J, with 6 bases in between.

V gene TRBV24-1 combines with J gene TRBJ2-2; D is possibly TRBD1 (6 bases). Looked up from germline, CDR1 is KGHDR and CDR2 is SFDVKD. The V and J ends lost 1 base and 6 bases respectively, with 14 bases between them. The CDR3 is made up of 16 amino acids. CDR3 amino acids: CATSDFSGDPAGELFF. In DNA, the CDR3 is TGTGCCACCAGTGATTTTTCAGGGGATCCGGCCGGGGAGCTGTTTTTT.

This chain connects TRBV30 to TRBJ2-7; perhaps TRBD1 as D (6 bases). The V end was cut by 4 bases, the J end by 0 bases, with 13 bases between. This CDR3 is built from 14 residues. CDR1 GTSNPN and CDR2 SVGIG come from the germline V gene (reference sequence). In nucleotides, the CDR3 is TGTGCCTGGAAAAAGGGGGTAACCTCCTACGAGCAGTACTTC. Amino acid sequence: CAWKKGVTSYEQYF.

This clone has just a few counts. This sequence joins TRBV27 and TRBJ2-7; D is unclear. The V end was cut by 3 bases, the J end by 2 bases, with 8 bases between. Germline V gives CDR1 MNHEY, CDR2 SMNVEV (reference sequence). The CDR3 has 13 residues. CDR3 coding DNA: TGTGCCAGCAGTTTTGCCAGGACCTACGAGCAGTACTTC. It specifies CASSFARTYEQYF.

Written as DNA, the CDR3 is TGTGCCAGCAGTTCCACAGGGGGCTACCAAGAGACCCAGTACTTC. It encodes CASSSTGGYQETQYF. The chain is built from TRBV28 and TRBJ2-5, with 9 bases lining up with TRBD1. The CDR3 length is 15 residues. Germline V gene lookup returns CDR1 MDHEN and CDR2 SYDVKM. J was trimmed by 0 bases and V by 4 bases; bases with no gene match: 3.